Reported below is one T cell receptor (beta chain). Its target is not known. Sequencing was performed with immunoSEQ multiplex PCR; in TCRdb, only in-frame clones are kept and a portion is missing. The profile shows about 16,000 clones, about 76% of them singletons. The sample originates from a study of vaccination effects on CD4 cells after COVID-19. Background on the study: Sampling occurred a median 72 days post second dose, range 14 to 241. Study-level results: Convalescent patients numbered few in the study; early post-infection timepoints were missing entirely.

Germline V lookup: CDR1 LGHNA, CDR2 YNFKEQ. The CDR3 is 16 residues long. V shed 1 base and J shed 2 bases, with 13 bases lying between them. Sequencing followed a ViraFEST assay step that expanded antigen-specific CD4+ T cells with viral peptide pools. Following a roughly 9-day culture, CD4+ T cells were purified. Each participant received a vaccine that was either BNT162b2 or mRNA-1273, given as two doses. IL-2 medium was substituted for half the medium on days 3 and 7. This clonotype originated in a human donor who received a COVID-19 vaccine. The chain couples TRBV4-2 to TRBJ2-3; D may be TRBD1 or TRBD2 (6 bases each). Source: CD4+ T cells from PBMCs cultured with HCoV-NL63 spike peptides, taken after COVID-19 vaccination. The CDR3 DNA follows: TGTGCCAGCAGCCAAGGGAGGGGGGCGAACACAGATACGCAGTATTTT. It is translated as CASSQGRGANTDTQYF.